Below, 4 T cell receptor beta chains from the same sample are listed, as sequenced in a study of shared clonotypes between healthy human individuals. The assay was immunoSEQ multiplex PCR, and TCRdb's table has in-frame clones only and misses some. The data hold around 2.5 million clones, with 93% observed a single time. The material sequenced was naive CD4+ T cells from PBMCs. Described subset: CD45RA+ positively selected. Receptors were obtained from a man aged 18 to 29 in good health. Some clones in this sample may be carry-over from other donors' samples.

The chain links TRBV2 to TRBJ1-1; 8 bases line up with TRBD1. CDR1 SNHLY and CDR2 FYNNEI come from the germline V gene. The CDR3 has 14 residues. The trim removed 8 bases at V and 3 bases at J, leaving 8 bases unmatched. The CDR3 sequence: CASSGGRRDTEAFF. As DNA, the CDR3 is TGTGCCAGCTCAGGGGGCCGTCGTGACACTGAAGCTTTCTTT.

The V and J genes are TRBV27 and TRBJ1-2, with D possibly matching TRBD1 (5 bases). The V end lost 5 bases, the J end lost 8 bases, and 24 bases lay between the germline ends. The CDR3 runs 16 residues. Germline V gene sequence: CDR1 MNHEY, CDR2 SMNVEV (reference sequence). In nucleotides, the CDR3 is TGTGCCAGCAGTAGCCCGCGGCGGGGGGTTCTTGGGGGCTACACCTTC. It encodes CASSSPRRGVLGGYTF.

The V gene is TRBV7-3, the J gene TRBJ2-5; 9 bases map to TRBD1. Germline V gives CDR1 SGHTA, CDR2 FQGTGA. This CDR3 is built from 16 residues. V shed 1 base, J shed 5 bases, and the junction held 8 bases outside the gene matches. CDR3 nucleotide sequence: TGTGCCAGCAGCTTAAACGGGGGGACAGGGCGCGAGACCCAGTACTTC. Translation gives CASSLNGGTGRETQYF. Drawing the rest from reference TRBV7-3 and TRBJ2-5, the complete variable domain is GAGVSQTPSNKVTEKGKYVELRCDPISGHTALYWYRQSLGQGPEFLIYFQGTGAADDSGLPNDRFFAVRPEGSVSTLKIQRTERGDSAVYLCASSLNGGTGRETQYFGPGTRLLVL.

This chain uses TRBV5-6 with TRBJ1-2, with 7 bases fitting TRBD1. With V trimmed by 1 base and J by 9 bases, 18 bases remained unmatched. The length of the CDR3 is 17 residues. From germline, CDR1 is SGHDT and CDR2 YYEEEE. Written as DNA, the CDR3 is TGTGCCAGCAGCTTGACACTCTGGACAGGTGAAAAGGGAAGCTACACCTTC. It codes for CASSLTLWTGEKGSYTF. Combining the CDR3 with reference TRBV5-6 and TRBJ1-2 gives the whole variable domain DAGVTQSPTHLIKTRGQQVTLRCSPKSGHDTVSWYQQALGQGPQFIFQYYEEEERQRGNFPDRFSGHQFPNYSSELNVNALLLGDSALYLCASSLTLWTGEKGSYTFGSGTRLTVV.